The 27 T cell receptor beta chains below come from one sample, sequenced in a study of T cells after yellow fever vaccination. In TCRdb, the 5' RACE reads were re-called with MiXCR into one record per CDR3 protein. This sample yields a few hundred thousand distinct CDR3 sequences, of which over 10% are seen a single time; less than 0.55% belongs to the top ten. The sequences come from CD4+ T cells sorted from PBMCs, collected 45 days after the yellow fever booster vaccination. These receptors all come from a man younger than 40 who received the YFV17D yellow fever vaccine.

The table lists this clonotype with many counts. This chain connects TRBV20-1 to TRBJ2-3, with 9 bases lining up with TRBD2. Germline V CDR1 and CDR2: DFQATT, SNEGSKA (reference sequence). The CDR3 spans 14 residues. V lost 0 bases, J lost 7 bases, and 5 bases stayed unmatched. CDR3 sequence: CSAREGLARNTQYF. Written as DNA, the CDR3 is TGCAGTGCTAGAGAAGGACTAGCGCGAAATACGCAGTATTTT.

There are a few counts of this clonotype. The chain combines TRBV7-2 with TRBJ2-5; TRBD2 matches at 7 bases. The CDR3 spans 14 residues. J lost 6 bases, V lost 4 bases, and 8 bases had no gene match. Germline CDR1 reads SGHTA; CDR2 reads FQGNSA. The CDR3 DNA follows: TGTGCCAGCAGCTATGGCGGGAGACGCCAGACCCAGTACTTC. Residues: CASSYGGRRQTQYF. Together with reference TRBV7-2 and TRBJ2-5, the CDR3 gives the full variable domain: GAGVSQSPSNKVTEKGKDVELRCDPISGHTALYWYRQSLGQGLEFLIYFQGNSAPDKSGLPSDRFSAERTGGSVSTLTIQRTQQEDSAVYLCASSYGGRRQTQYFGPGTRLLVL.

This clonotype was picked up a small number of times. V and J are TRBV25-1 and TRBJ2-7, with D possibly called TRBD1 or TRBD2 (5 bases each). Germline values: CDR1 MGHDK, CDR2 SYGVNS. The CDR3 extends over 15 amino acids. V lost 3 bases and J lost 4, with 16 bases in between. The CDR3 sequence: CASSEGESHGYEQYF. The CDR3 nucleotides are TGTGCCAGCAGTGAGGGGGAGTCCCATGGATACGAGCAGTACTTC.

The rearrangement links TRBV7-6 to TRBJ2-1; TRBD2 is a possible D gene (6 bases). This CDR3 region has 13 residues. The germline gives CDR1 SGHVS, CDR2 FNYEAQ. V shed 6 bases and J shed 7 bases, with 13 bases lying between them. Written as DNA, the CDR3 is TGTGCCAGCAGTTGGGGACTCCGTAATGAGCAGTTCTTC. Amino acids: CASSWGLRNEQFF.

The rearrangement uses TRBV12-3 or TRBV12-4 and TRBJ1-5; perhaps TRBD1 as D (6 bases). This CDR3 spans 14 amino acids. The V and J ends lost 2 bases and 6 bases respectively, with 11 bases between them. Here the CDR3 DNA reads TGTGCCAGCAGTTTAACAGGGCCGAGTCAGCCCCAGCATTTT. It codes for CASSLTGPSQPQHF.

The chain is built from TRBV19 and TRBJ2-1; the match to TRBD2 covers 13 bases. J was trimmed by 5 bases and V by 5 bases; bases with no gene match: 15. From germline, CDR1 is LNHDA and CDR2 SQIVND (reference sequence). The CDR3 covers 19 residues. The CDR3 loop is CASSPWGTSGTSLHNEQFF. In nucleotides, the CDR3 is TGTGCCAGTAGTCCCTGGGGGACTAGCGGGACTAGTCTGCACAATGAGCAGTTCTTC.

This clonotype occurred a few times. Mismatch with germline at one junction end may stem from a read error. The chain has TRBV12-3 or TRBV12-4 and TRBJ2-1; TRBD2 is a possible D gene (5 bases). The CDR3 is made up of 10 amino acids. CDR3: CASSRGSSGF. CDR3 DNA: TGTGCCAGCAGCCGAGGGTCAAGTGGCTTC.

This clonotype came up a few times. The rearrangement uses TRBV6-2 or TRBV6-3 and TRBJ2-7, with 7 bases lining up with TRBD1. The CDR3 length is 16 residues. The germline V gene encodes CDR1 MNHEY and CDR2 SVGEGT. Unmatched junction bases numbered 13, after V lost 6 bases and J lost 2 bases. CDR3 sequence: CASRWIPGTATYEQYF. The CDR3 DNA reads TGTGCCAGCAGATGGATTCCCGGGACAGCCACCTACGAGCAGTACTTC.

The chain links TRBV20-1 to TRBJ2-7; 7 nucleotides agree with TRBD2. The V and J ends lost 7 bases and 3 bases, in that order; junction bases with no gene match: 12. CDR1 and CDR2 (germline): DFQATT, SNEGSKA (reference sequence). The CDR3 has 14 residues. CDR3 sequence (DNA): TGCAGTGTTAAGACTAGCTTAGGAATCTACGAGCAGTACTTC. Translation: CSVKTSLGIYEQYF.

This clonotype was found many times. This sequence joins TRBV4-3 and TRBJ2-1; TRBD2 matches 12 bases. Germline CDR1 LGHNA, CDR2 YSLEER. Trimming at V came to 2 bases and at J to 7 bases, leaving 6 bases not matched to a gene. CDR3 length: 16 amino acids. The CDR3 is CASSQRTSGNKNEQFF. The CDR3 DNA reads as TGCGCCAGCAGCCAAAGGACTAGCGGGAATAAGAATGAGCAGTTCTTC.

The chain combines TRBV10-1 with TRBJ2-2; 7 bases are shared with TRBD1. The trim removed 8 bases at V and 1 base at J, leaving 10 bases unmatched. CDR3 length: 16 residues. Germline assignment: CDR1 WNHNN and CDR2 SYGVQD (reference sequence). This CDR3 is CASSDRRTGNTGELFF. The CDR3 DNA sequence: TGCGCCAGCTCAGACAGAAGGACAGGGAACACCGGGGAGCTGTTTTTT.

The chain is built from TRBV10-3 and TRBJ2-1; TRBD1 is a possible D gene (5 bases). V was cut by 2 bases and J by 2 bases, with 13 bases left in between. This CDR3 spans 16 amino acids. CDR1 ENHRY and CDR2 SYGVKD come from the germline V gene. CDR3 protein: CAISEMAGSAYNEQFF. The CDR3 DNA reads TGTGCCATCAGTGAGATGGCAGGGTCGGCCTACAATGAGCAGTTCTTC.

The rearrangement uses TRBV5-5 and TRBJ2-3; D not certain. Germline CDR1 SGHKS, CDR2 YYEKEE (reference sequence). The V gene lost 3 bases and the J gene lost 6 bases, with 17 bases spanning the gap. CDR3 size: 15 residues. CDR3 sequence: CASSSGGLGLDTQYF. CDR3 bases: TGTGCCAGCAGCTCGGGCGGTCTCGGTTTGGATACGCAGTATTTT.

Only a few counts were recorded for this clonotype. The rearrangement joins TRBV10-3 to TRBJ2-7, with 9 bases lining up with TRBD1. The CDR3 has 16 residues. From germline, CDR1 is ENHRY and CDR2 SYGVKD. Losses at the gene ends were 10 bases for V and 2 bases for J; bases not matched to a gene: 15. The CDR3 region is CATGAGGQGGTYEQYF. The CDR3 DNA reads as TGTGCCACCGGAGCAGGGGGACAGGGAGGGACCTACGAGCAGTACTTC.

The V and J genes are TRBV12-3 or TRBV12-4 and TRBJ2-1, with D possibly being TRBD1 or TRBD2 (6 bases each). V was cut by 7 bases and J by 9 bases, with 16 bases left in between. The CDR3 runs 13 residues. The CDR3: CASTLRGAGEQFF. CDR3 coding DNA: TGTGCCAGCACCCTTAGGGGGGCCGGTGAGCAGTTCTTC.

This clonotype has only a few counts. This chain connects TRBV12-3 or TRBV12-4 to TRBJ2-4; no clear D. V shed 5 bases and J shed 6 bases, with 5 bases lying between them. This CDR3 is built from 11 residues. CDR3 sequence (DNA): TGTGCCAGCAGTAACCTAAACATTCAGTACTTC. Its translation: CASSNLNIQYF.

The chain has TRBV27 and TRBJ1-5; D uncertain. In germline, CDR1 is MNHEY, CDR2 SMNVEV (reference sequence). The CDR3 is made up of 14 amino acids. V shed 6 bases and J shed 2 bases, with 11 bases lying between them. The chain's CDR3 is CASSPERGNQPQHF. As DNA, the CDR3 is TGTGCCAGCAGCCCGGAAAGGGGCAATCAGCCCCAGCATTTT.

A few counts support this clonotype. This rearrangement joins TRBV7-9 to TRBJ2-1; TRBD2 matches at 7 bases. V shed 4 bases, J shed 3 bases, and the junction held 9 bases outside the gene matches. The CDR3 length is 16 residues. The germline gives CDR1 SEHNR, CDR2 FQNEAQ (reference sequence). The CDR3 DNA reads as TGTGCCAGCAGCTCCCCCCTAGCGGAGTTCTACAATGAGCAGTTCTTC. It codes for CASSSPLAEFYNEQFF.

This clonotype has just a few counts. V gene TRBV5-1 combines with J gene TRBJ2-2; no clear D gene. Trimming left V 2 bases short and J 2 bases short, with 10 bases between. CDR1 and CDR2 (germline): SGHRS, YFSETQ. The CDR3 has 15 amino acids. Here the CDR3 DNA reads TGCGCCAGCAGCTTTTTGGCGTTTAACACCGGGGAGCTGTTTTTT. The encoded protein is CASSFLAFNTGELFF.

This clonotype was counted many times. CDR3 protein: CASSLEGTQYF. The CDR3, as DNA: TGTGCCAGCAGTTTAGAGGGTACGCAGTATTTT. The rearrangement uses TRBV12-3 or TRBV12-4 and TRBJ2-3, with D unresolved. The length of the CDR3 is 11 residues. The V gene lost 1 base and the J gene lost 8 bases, with 4 bases spanning the gap.

This clonotype was observed a few times. The chain uses TRBV4-1 and TRBJ2-7, with D perhaps assigned TRBD1 or TRBD2 (5 bases each). Trimming shortened V by 4 bases and J by 4 bases, and 11 bases separated the two germline ends. Germline CDR1 and CDR2: MGHRA and YSYEKL. This CDR3 is 13 amino acids long. CDR3 region: CASSPGTEYEQYF. The CDR3 DNA is TGCGCCAGCAGCCCGGGGACCGAGTACGAGCAGTACTTC.

This chain links TRBV7-9 with TRBJ1-6, with 11 bases identical to TRBD1. The trim removed 3 bases at V and 8 bases at J, leaving 3 bases unmatched. Germline CDR1 and CDR2: SEHNR and FQNEAQ (reference sequence). This CDR3 comprises 15 residues. The CDR3 coding sequence is TGTGCCAGCAGCTTGGGACAGGGGGAGGATTCACCCCTCCACTTT. The encoded protein is CASSLGQGEDSPLHF.

This clonotype was seen a handful of times. The gene calls are TRBV15 and TRBJ2-1; 10 bases map to TRBD2. CDR3 length: 14 residues. Trimming took 4 bases from V and 11 from J; bases not matched to a gene: 8. Germline CDR1 and CDR2: LNHNV and YYDKDF (reference sequence). CDR3 sequence (DNA): TGTGCCACCAGCATAGACCCTAGCGGGAGTAAGCAGTTCTTC. Translation: CATSIDPSGSKQFF.

A single count supports this clonotype. The genes are TRBV5-4 and TRBJ2-3; tentatively, D is TRBD1 (5 bases). Looked up from germline, CDR1 is SGHNT and CDR2 is YYREEE (reference sequence). V was clipped by 6 bases and J by 6 bases, with 17 bases between them. The CDR3 consists of 14 residues. DNA of the CDR3: TGTGCCAGCAAACAGGATCTTAAACGGGATACGCAGTATTTT. It encodes CASKQDLKRDTQYF.

This clonotype was picked up a small number of times. This chain joins TRBV5-1 and TRBJ2-3; a weak D match, TRBD1 (6 bases). The length of the CDR3 is 12 residues. Germline V gives CDR1 SGHRS, CDR2 YFSETQ. V was cut by 6 bases and J by 5 bases, with 10 bases left in between. CDR3 sequence: CASNLDRDTQYF. Here the CDR3 DNA reads TGCGCCAGCAACCTGGACAGAGATACGCAGTATTTT.

About this clonotype itself: This clone may be a read error of a much larger clone one base away. The chain couples TRBV28 to TRBJ1-5, with TRBD1 as a possible D gene (6 bases). The V gene's germline CDR1 is MDHEN and CDR2 SYDVKM. Trimming removed 7 bases at V and 3 bases at J, with 19 bases between. This CDR3 spans 16 amino acids. In DNA form, the CDR3 reads TGTGCCAGCACCTCTGGGACAAATGGGGTCAATCAGCCCCAGCATTTT. It codes for CASTSGTNGVNQPQHF. The whole variable domain, remainder taken from reference TRBV28 and TRBJ1-5, is DVKVTQSSRYLVKRTGEKVFLECVQDMDHENMFWYRQDPGLGLRLIYFSYDVKMKEKGDIPEGYSVSREKKERFSLILESASTNQTSMYLCASTSGTNGVNQPQHFGDGTRLSIL.

This clonotype was seen a handful of times. V usage is TRBV6-1 and J usage is TRBJ2-3; 8 nucleotides agree with TRBD1. The CDR3 sequence is 15 residues long. Trimming cost V 5 bases and J 3 bases; bases outside gene matches: 7. Germline loops: CDR1 MNHNS, CDR2 SASEGT. The CDR3 sequence: CASSRTGGRTDTQYF. Written as DNA, the CDR3 is TGTGCCAGCAGTAGAACAGGGGGTCGTACAGATACGCAGTATTTT.